This entry lists 26 T cell receptor beta chains sequenced from one sample in a study of T cell responses to AZD1222 COVID-19 vaccine. Only in-frame clones appear in the TCRdb table, and some are missing; sequencing was by immunoSEQ multiplex PCR. The table has 95,000 to 150,000 clones, over 85% seen once; the top ten hold around 8%. The specimen was peripheral blood, collected on day 0 of AZD1222 vaccination. The source of these receptors is an adult in good health.

The V call is TRBV11-2, the J call TRBJ2-5; TRBD2 matches at 7 bases. Trimming took 3 bases from V and 2 from J; bases not matched to a gene: 3. The germline V gene has CDR1 SGHAT and CDR2 FQNNGV. The CDR3 totals 14 residues. CDR3 residues: CASSLSGGQETQYF. The CDR3 DNA is TGTGCCAGCAGCTTGTCCGGGGGGCAAGAGACCCAGTACTTC.

This sequence joins TRBV2 and TRBJ2-1; D is uncertain. CDR1 is SNHLY, CDR2 FYNNEI, per germline. The CDR3 is 12 residues long. Trimming left V 4 bases short and J 4 bases short, with 5 bases between. The CDR3 coding sequence is TGTGCCAGCAGTGGGCGGTACAATGAGCAGTTCTTC. Its protein product is CASSGRYNEQFF.

The chain employs TRBV28 and TRBJ1-2, with 7 bases identical to TRBD1. Germline-derived CDR1 and CDR2 are MDHEN and SYDVKM. V was clipped by 7 bases and J by 7 bases; unmatched bases: 9. The CDR3 is 13 residues long. The CDR3 DNA follows: TGTGCCAGCAACTCCGGACAGGATCCTGGCTACACCTTC. This sequence encodes CASNSGQDPGYTF.

The V and J genes are TRBV5-8 and TRBJ1-1, with D uncertain. Deletions cut 5 bases from V and 7 bases from J, with 12 bases between. There are 12 residues in the CDR3. The germline V gene has CDR1 SGHTS and CDR2 YDEGEE. This CDR3 reads CASRTTWGEAFF. The CDR3 DNA reads as TGTGCCAGCAGAACGACCTGGGGTGAAGCTTTCTTT.

This chain links TRBV19 with TRBJ2-1, with D perhaps matching TRBD2 (6 bases). The V end lost 8 bases, the J end lost 7 bases, and 15 bases lay between the germline ends. CDR3 length equals 13 residues. Germline V gene lookup returns CDR1 LNHDA and CDR2 SQIVND (reference sequence). For the CDR3, the DNA is TGTGCCAGTTCCACGGGACTTCGAAATGAGCAGTTCTTC. Translation: CASSTGLRNEQFF. Full variable domain (outside the CDR3, taken from reference TRBV19 and TRBJ2-1): DGGITQSPKYLFRKEGQNVTLSCEQNLNHDAMYWYRQDPGQGLRLIYYSQIVNDFQKGDIAEGYSVSREKKESFPLTVTSAQKNPTAFYLCASSTGLRNEQFFGPGTRLTVL.

This clone was seen a few times. The rearrangement links TRBV7-3 to TRBJ2-2; D uncertain. The germline gives CDR1 SGHTA, CDR2 FQGTGA. This CDR3 has 13 amino acids. The V and J ends lost 5 bases and 2 bases respectively, with 6 bases between them. The CDR3 DNA reads TGTGCCAGCAGCACCATAAACACCGGGGAGCTGTTTTTT. It yields the protein CASSTINTGELFF.

The rearrangement uses TRBV7-2 and TRBJ1-1; no definite D call. The CDR3 is 13 amino acids. CDR1 and CDR2 (germline): SGHTA, FQGNSA. With 6 bases removed from V and 5 bases from J, the gap between germline ends came to 13 bases. Here the CDR3 DNA reads TGTGCCAGCAGTCGGGAGATTGAAACTGAAGCTTTCTTT. This translates into CASSREIETEAFF.

In its sample, this clone was seen once. The chain uses TRBV15 and TRBJ2-1; tentative D call: TRBD2 (5 bases). This CDR3 comprises 17 residues. Trimming pared 5 bases from V and 4 bases from J, leaving 21 bases between. Germline V gene sequence: CDR1 LNHNV, CDR2 YYDKDF (reference sequence). This chain's CDR3 is CATSQRTSLMAYNEQFF. CDR3 DNA: TGTGCCACCAGCCAGCGGACTTCCTTAATGGCTTACAATGAGCAGTTCTTC.

The rearrangement links TRBV4-1 to TRBJ1-2, with D unresolved. CDR3 size: 14 residues. Germline V CDR1 and CDR2: MGHRA, YSYEKL. The ends were cut back, 0 bases at V and 2 bases at J, with 7 bases in the middle. The CDR3 DNA reads TGCGCCAGCAGCCAAGATGTCAGGAACTATGGCTACACCTTC. Translated, it gives CASSQDVRNYGYTF.

This clone was seen only once. The chain carries TRBV4-1 and TRBJ2-7; 13 nucleotides align to TRBD2. This CDR3 has 16 residues. The trim removed 7 bases at V and 3 bases at J, leaving 9 bases unmatched. Germline loops: CDR1 MGHRA, CDR2 YSYEKL. The CDR3 loop is CASKPGLAGSNYEQYF. Here the CDR3 DNA reads TGCGCCAGCAAACCGGGACTAGCGGGAAGCAACTACGAGCAGTACTTC.

The J gene is TRBJ2-7, the V gene TRBV7-3, with 12 positions matching TRBD1. J gave up 4 bases and V 0 bases, and 28 bases lay outside the gene matches. Germline V gene lookup returns CDR1 SGHTA and CDR2 FQGTGA. The CDR3 has 24 amino acids. The CDR3 spells CASSLTAGTGGAGTGLNGGYEQYF. The CDR3, as DNA: TGTGCCAGCAGCTTAACAGCCGGGACAGGGGGCGCGGGAACCGGGCTTAATGGAGGTTACGAGCAGTACTTC.

This CDR3 reads CASSLLRSTDTQYF. CDR3 nucleotide sequence: TGCGCCAGCAGCTTGCTGCGTAGCACAGATACGCAGTATTTT. This chain joins TRBV5-1 and TRBJ2-3; D uncertain. Germline lookup yields CDR1 SGHRS and CDR2 YFSETQ. There are 14 residues in the CDR3. V was pared by 1 base and J by 0 bases, with 6 bases between.

A word on this clone: One end of the junction is discordant with germline, which a read error may explain. The chain has TRBV3-1 (or the pseudogene TRBV3-2) and TRBJ1-2; the D is unclear. The CDR3 consists of 12 residues. The germline gives CDR1 LGHDT, CDR2 YNNKEL (reference sequence). CDR3 sequence reads: CASSQVGHGCTF. The CDR3 bases are TGTGCCAGCAGCCAAGTGGGTCATGGCTGCACCTTC.

The chain links TRBV5-5 to TRBJ1-4; D is undetermined. The V gene's germline CDR1 is SGHKS and CDR2 YYEKEE (reference sequence). V was trimmed by 3 bases and J by 7 bases, leaving 10 bases between them. The CDR3 is 13 amino acids. CDR3 loop: CASSYLLGEKLFF. In DNA, the CDR3 is TGTGCCAGCAGCTACCTGCTCGGTGAAAAACTGTTTTTT.

This clone turned up a few times. This chain joins TRBV5-6 and TRBJ2-1; D is uncertain. Germline V lookup: CDR1 SGHDT, CDR2 YYEEEE. This CDR3 has 15 residues. Trimming stripped 0 bases from V and 4 bases from J, with 11 bases between. The DNA of the CDR3 is TGTGCCAGCAGCTTGGTCGGCTTTGGGTACAATGAGCAGTTCTTC. Translation: CASSLVGFGYNEQFF.

This clone was recorded many times. The rearrangement links TRBV7-9 to TRBJ1-1, with D perhaps TRBD1 (6 bases). The CDR3 loop spans 13 amino acids. V was pared by 5 bases and J by 10 bases, with 17 bases between. Germline V CDR1 and CDR2: SEHNR, FQNEAQ (reference sequence). The CDR3 sequence: CASSGGRTDRAFF. The CDR3 DNA sequence: TGTGCCAGCAGCGGGGGGAGGACAGACCGAGCTTTCTTT.

V is TRBV2 and J is TRBJ2-2; no reliable D call. Germline loops: CDR1 SNHLY, CDR2 FYNNEI. V was clipped by 4 bases and J by 3 bases, with 9 bases between them. This CDR3 spans 14 amino acids. CDR3 in amino acids: CASSVSRHTGELFF. The CDR3 coding sequence is TGTGCCAGCAGTGTTTCTCGGCACACCGGGGAGCTGTTTTTT.

V usage is TRBV20-1 and J usage is TRBJ2-5; D unresolved. This CDR3 comprises 11 residues. The ends were cut back, 2 bases at V and 1 base at J, with 2 bases in the middle. Germline V CDR1 and CDR2: DFQATT, SNEGSKA (reference sequence). The CDR3 DNA reads TGCAGTGCTAGACCCCAAGAGACCCAGTACTTC. Translation gives CSARPQETQYF.

The V call is TRBV6-1, the J call TRBJ1-6; 11 positions agree with TRBD1. Trimming removed 3 bases from V and 8 bases from J; junction bases left unmatched: 3. Germline V gives CDR1 MNHNS, CDR2 SASEGT. The CDR3 sequence is 15 residues long. CDR3 sequence (DNA): TGTGCCAGCAGTGATCGGGACAGGGGGGATTCACCCCTCCACTTT. It specifies CASSDRDRGDSPLHF.

The chain recombines TRBV18 with TRBJ1-1; TRBD1 matches at 7 bases. Per germline, CDR1 KGHSH and CDR2 LQKENI. The CDR3 is made up of 14 amino acids. V shed 4 bases and J 0 bases; nucleotides not matched to a gene: 2. CDR3 region: CASSRQGLNTEAFF. For the CDR3, the DNA is TGTGCCAGCTCACGACAGGGACTGAACACTGAAGCTTTCTTT. Drawing the rest from reference TRBV18 and TRBJ1-1, the complete variable domain is NAGVMQNPRHLVRRRGQEARLRCSPMKGHSHVYWYRQLPEEGLKFMVYLQKENIIDESGMPKERFSAEFPKEGPSILRIQQVVRGDSAAYFCASSRQGLNTEAFFGQGTRLTVV.

The chain uses TRBV28 and TRBJ1-1; D gene unclear. The germline gives CDR1 MDHEN, CDR2 SYDVKM. V was trimmed by 1 base and J by 3 bases, leaving 9 bases between them. This CDR3 comprises 14 residues. CDR3 nucleotide sequence: TGTGCCAGCAGTTTATCGGGAGGTTACACTGAAGCTTTCTTT. Residues: CASSLSGGYTEAFF.

The V call is TRBV30, the J call TRBJ2-1; 15 bases line up with TRBD2. Trimming took 1 base from V and 0 from J; bases not matched to a gene: 7. This CDR3 is built from 19 residues. Germline V gives CDR1 GTSNPN, CDR2 SVGIG (reference sequence). The chain's CDR3 is CAWSGGLAGGISSYNEQFF. CDR3 coding DNA: TGTGCCTGGAGTGGTGGACTAGCGGGAGGGATTAGCTCCTACAATGAGCAGTTCTTC. The whole variable domain, remainder taken from reference TRBV30 and TRBJ2-1, is SQTIHQWPATLVQPVGSPLSLECTVEGTSNPNLYWYRQAAGRGLQLLFYSVGIGQISSEVPQNLSASRPQDRQFILSSKKLLLSDSGFYLCAWSGGLAGGISSYNEQFFGPGTRLTVL.

CDR3 coding DNA: TGTGCCAGCAGCTTGGTGCGTGGTAGCACAGATACGCAGTATTTT. Protein: CASSLVRGSTDTQYF. The rearrangement links TRBV5-6 to TRBJ2-3, with D unclear. The CDR3 contains 15 residues. The germline V and J ends were trimmed by 0 bases and 0 bases, with 8 bases remaining between them. Germline loops: CDR1 SGHDT, CDR2 YYEEEE. Full variable domain (remainder filled in from reference TRBV5-6 and TRBJ2-3): DAGVTQSPTHLIKTRGQQVTLRCSPKSGHDTVSWYQQALGQGPQFIFQYYEEEERQRGNFPDRFSGHQFPNYSSELNVNALLLGDSALYLCASSLVRGSTDTQYFGPGTRLTVL.

The rearrangement uses TRBV28 and TRBJ1-1; 10 bases are shared with TRBD1. With 2 bases clipped from V and 5 bases from J, the junction kept 5 bases outside the gene matches. Germline loops: CDR1 MDHEN, CDR2 SYDVKM. CDR3 length equals 15 residues. CDR3 residues: CASSLGQGVDTEAFF. The CDR3 DNA is TGTGCCAGCAGTTTAGGACAGGGGGTGGATACTGAAGCTTTCTTT.

This clone has just one count. The rearrangement joins TRBV6-5 to TRBJ1-2, with TRBD1 matching over 7 bases. The CDR3 sequence is 12 residues long. V shed 6 bases, J shed 5 bases, and the junction held 3 bases outside the gene matches. Germline CDR1 MNHEY, CDR2 SVGAGI. For the CDR3, the DNA is TGTGCCAGCAGGACGGGACAGTATGGCTACACCTTC. Protein sequence: CASRTGQYGYTF.

The chain's CDR3 is CASSLRDRREALHF. CDR3 DNA sequence: TGCGCCAGCAGCCTCCGGGACCGGCGAGAGGCCCTCCACTTT. The gene calls are TRBV4-1 and TRBJ1-6; possible D gene TRBD1, 5 bases. With 4 bases removed from V and 14 bases from J, the gap between germline ends came to 18 bases. Germline CDR1 is MGHRA and CDR2 is YSYEKL. The CDR3 sequence is 14 residues long.